The text below deals with one T cell receptor (beta chain). Its antigen is unidentified. In all sorted populations, purity surpassed 95%. This record belongs to a study of beta chain features in type 1 diabetes. Across the study: Patients shared similar age, gender and cell yields with healthy donors.

Expressed TCRB transcripts were sequenced after all isolated RNA was converted to cDNA. It was found that naive, central memory and regulatory T cell samples averaged roughly 3.5 million reads. Sequenced by immunoSEQ multiplex PCR; TCRdb stores in-frame clones only, minus some. Of fewer than 350,000 clones listed, 7% to 9% are singletons. Study-wide results and limits: People with Type 1 diabetes carried modestly yet significantly shorter TCRB CDR3s in all four CD4+ subsets.

This CDR3 region has 18 residues. V dropped 8 bases and J dropped 8; count of bases not matched to a gene: 20. Material: central memory CD4+ T cells from blood. This TCR was recovered from a young woman in good health. The V call is TRBV23-1, the J call TRBJ2-2; 10 bases line up with TRBD2. TRBV23-1 is classed as an ORF, of uncertain function. The CDR3 sequence: CASVGGEVSGRARGELFF. The CDR3 region has the DNA TGCGCCAGCGTGGGCGGCGAGGTGAGCGGGAGGGCCCGAGGGGAGCTGTTTTTT.